One sample yielded the 16 T cell receptor beta chains listed below, sequenced in a study of OX40 agonist ivuxolimab in advanced cancers. Sequencing used immunoSEQ multiplex PCR; TCRdb keeps in-frame clones, though not all of them. The profile shows about 93,000 clones, roughly nine tenths of them singletons. The material was CD4+ or CD8+ T cells sorted from blood, obtained in a trial of the OX40 agonist ivuxolimab. All receptors come from an adult with an advanced solid tumor such as melanoma, head and neck, liver or kidney cancer.

Comments on this clone: The same CDR3 can be traced to other DNA sequences in this sample. V gene TRBV2 combines with J gene TRBJ2-7; no firm D call. The germline CDR1 and CDR2 sequences are SNHLY and FYNNEI. Trimming pared 1 base from V and 0 bases from J, leaving 7 bases between. The CDR3 runs to 14 residues. Here the CDR3 reads CASSEGTPSYEQYF. The CDR3 nucleotides read TGTGCCAGCAGTGAAGGAACACCCTCCTACGAGCAGTACTTC.

The chain is built from TRBV5-1 and TRBJ2-7, with D unclear. The CDR3 is 14 residues long. The V and J ends lost 4 bases and 0 bases respectively, with 11 bases between them. Per the germline V gene, CDR1 is SGHRS and CDR2 is YFSETQ. CDR3 sequence: CASSIHSLSYEQYF. The CDR3 DNA follows: TGCGCCAGCAGCATTCACTCCCTCTCCTACGAGCAGTACTTC.

The chain carries TRBV28 and TRBJ2-7; no reliable D call. The CDR3 spans 12 residues. The germline V gene encodes CDR1 MDHEN and CDR2 SYDVKM. Trimming shortened V by 4 bases and J by 2 bases, and 6 bases separated the two germline ends. The CDR3 nucleotides read TGTGCCAGCAGTTCATATACCTACGAGCAGTACTTC. It yields the protein CASSSYTYEQYF. Drawing the rest from reference TRBV28 and TRBJ2-7, the complete variable domain is DVKVTQSSRYLVKRTGEKVFLECVQDMDHENMFWYRQDPGLGLRLIYFSYDVKMKEKGDIPEGYSVSREKKERFSLILESASTNQTSMYLCASSSYTYEQYFGPGTRLTVT.

The chain is built from TRBV5-1 and TRBJ1-4, with 9 bases that match TRBD1. V dropped 4 bases and J dropped 7; count of bases not matched to a gene: 8. CDR1 SGHRS and CDR2 YFSETQ come from the germline V gene. This CDR3 has 15 residues. Written as DNA, the CDR3 is TGCGCCAGCAGCCCCGGGGGGACAGGGACTGAAAAACTGTTTTTT. Its protein is CASSPGGTGTEKLFF.

The gene calls are TRBV18 and TRBJ2-1; 8 bases agree with TRBD2. The CDR3 extends over 16 amino acids. CDR1 and CDR2 (germline): KGHSH, LQKENI. Trimming removed 3 bases from V and 7 bases from J; junction bases left unmatched: 11. The DNA of the CDR3 is TGTGCCAGCTCACCGCCAGCGGGAGCTCAGAGGAATGAGCAGTTCTTC. This gives the protein CASSPPAGAQRNEQFF.

Of note for this clone: An end of the junction does not agree with germline; a read error may underlie this. J is TRBJ2-7 and V is TRBV5-1, with TRBD1 identical over 9 bases. Germline V CDR1 and CDR2: SGHRS, YFSETQ. The CDR3 is made up of 13 amino acids. In DNA, the CDR3 is TGCGCCAGCAGCTCCGACTCCGGGACAGGGCTTAACTTC. The encoded protein is CASSSDSGTGLNF.

This chain joins TRBV6-6 and TRBJ2-7; D may match TRBD1 or TRBD2 (5 bases each). Looked up from germline, CDR1 is MNHNY and CDR2 is SVGAGI (reference sequence). The CDR3 runs 14 residues. V was clipped by 7 bases and J by 0 bases, with 13 bases between them. CDR3 sequence (DNA): TGTGCCAGCACCAGGGACCGCGGCTCCTACGAGCAGTACTTC. This sequence encodes CASTRDRGSYEQYF.

The genes are TRBV4-1 and TRBJ1-1, with 12 bases that match TRBD1. Germline V lookup: CDR1 MGHRA, CDR2 YSYEKL. The CDR3 runs 13 residues. V lost 3 bases, J lost 11 bases, and 4 bases stayed unmatched. CDR3 bases: TGCGCCAGCAGCCAGGGGACAGGGGGCTCGGCTTTCTTT. It encodes CASSQGTGGSAFF.

The genes are TRBV7-2 and TRBJ2-3; D possibly corresponds to TRBD1 (7 bases). The CDR3 runs 15 residues. Germline CDR1 is SGHTA and CDR2 is FQGNSA. V gave up 6 bases and J gave up 11 bases, with 24 bases separating them. CDR3 DNA sequence: TGTGCCAGCAGTATCATGGGGCAGGGGGGTTCTGGGCAGTATTTT. Translation: CASSIMGQGGSGQYF.

The chain employs TRBV30 and TRBJ2-2, with D perhaps TRBD2 (5 bases). The germline CDR1 and CDR2 sequences are GTSNPN and SVGIG (reference sequence). CDR3 length: 13 amino acids. V was cut by 2 bases and J by 4 bases, with 8 bases left in between. The CDR3 spells CAWSPTTTGELFF. In DNA form, the CDR3 reads TGTGCCTGGAGTCCGACTACCACCGGGGAGCTGTTTTTT.

The rearrangement joins TRBV9 to TRBJ2-6; D is undetermined. Germline V gives CDR1 SGDLS, CDR2 YYNGEE. The length of the CDR3 is 18 residues. Trimming stripped 2 bases from V and 0 bases from J, with 15 bases between. In DNA form, the CDR3 reads TGTGCCAGCAGCGTGGGTCGGGCGGAACACTCTGGGGCCAACGTCCTGACTTTC. Amino acids: CASSVGRAEHSGANVLTF. The complete variable domain, with remaining parts taken from reference TRBV9 and TRBJ2-6, reads DSGVTQTPKHLITATGQRVTLRCSPRSGDLSVYWYQQSLDQGLQFLIQYYNGEERAKGNILERFSAQQFPDLHSELNLSSLELGDSALYFCASSVGRAEHSGANVLTFGAGSRLTVL.

The V call is TRBV2, the J call TRBJ2-7, with D perhaps TRBD2 (5 bases). Trimming cost V 7 bases and J 3 bases, with 16 bases left between them. The CDR3 extends over 14 amino acids. Germline V gene data show CDR1 as SNHLY and CDR2 as FYNNEI. The DNA for the CDR3 is TGTGCCAGCACCTTTTCCGGGAAGGGCTACGAGCAGTACTTC. This codes for CASTFSGKGYEQYF.

V gene TRBV10-3 combines with J gene TRBJ2-5; the match to TRBD2 covers 9 bases. The CDR3 length is 15 residues. V shed 3 bases and J 3 bases; nucleotides not matched to a gene: 5. CDR1 and CDR2 (germline): ENHRY, SYGVKD. The CDR3 bases are TGTGCCATCAGTGATTTGTCTAGCGGGGAAGAGACCCAGTACTTC. As protein: CAISDLSSGEETQYF.

The V and J genes are TRBV2 and TRBJ2-7, with a possible D match to TRBD1 (6 bases). CDR1 is SNHLY and CDR2 is FYNNEI in the germline V gene. This CDR3 region has 15 residues. V lost 2 bases and J 3 bases, leaving 14 bases between the germline ends. CDR3 amino acids: CASSERGQGIYEQYF. Written as DNA, the CDR3 is TGTGCCAGCAGTGAACGAGGGCAGGGGATCTACGAGCAGTACTTC.

This rearrangement joins TRBV7-2 to TRBJ2-7; the D gene is possibly TRBD2 (6 bases). The CDR3 extends over 15 amino acids. CDR1 and CDR2 from the germline V gene are SGHTA and FQGNSA. Deletions cut 1 base from V and 4 bases from J, with 14 bases between. This CDR3 is CASSLGQGGVYEQYF. As DNA, the CDR3 is TGTGCCAGCAGCTTAGGCCAGGGAGGCGTTTACGAGCAGTACTTC.

V usage is TRBV4-3 and J usage is TRBJ1-2, with 9 bases matching TRBD1. Per germline, CDR1 LGHNA and CDR2 YSLEER. The V segment lost 2 bases and the J segment 2 bases; nucleotides outside the gene matches: 3. The CDR3 is 15 amino acids. Here the CDR3 DNA reads TGCGCCAGCAGCCAATCCGGGACAGGGAACTATGGCTACACCTTC. Its translation is CASSQSGTGNYGYTF.